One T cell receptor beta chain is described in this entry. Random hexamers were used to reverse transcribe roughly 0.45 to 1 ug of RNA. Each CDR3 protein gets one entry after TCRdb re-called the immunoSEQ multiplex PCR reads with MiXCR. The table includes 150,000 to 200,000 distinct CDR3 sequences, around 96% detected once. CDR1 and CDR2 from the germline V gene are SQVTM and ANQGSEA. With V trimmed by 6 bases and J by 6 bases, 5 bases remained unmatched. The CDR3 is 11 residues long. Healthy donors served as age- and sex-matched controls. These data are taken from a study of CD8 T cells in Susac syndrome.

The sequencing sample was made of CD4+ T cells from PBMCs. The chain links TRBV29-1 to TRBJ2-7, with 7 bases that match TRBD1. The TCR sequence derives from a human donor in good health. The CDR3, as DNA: TGCAGCGTAACAGGGGCGAGCGAGCAGTACTTC. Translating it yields CSVTGASEQYF.